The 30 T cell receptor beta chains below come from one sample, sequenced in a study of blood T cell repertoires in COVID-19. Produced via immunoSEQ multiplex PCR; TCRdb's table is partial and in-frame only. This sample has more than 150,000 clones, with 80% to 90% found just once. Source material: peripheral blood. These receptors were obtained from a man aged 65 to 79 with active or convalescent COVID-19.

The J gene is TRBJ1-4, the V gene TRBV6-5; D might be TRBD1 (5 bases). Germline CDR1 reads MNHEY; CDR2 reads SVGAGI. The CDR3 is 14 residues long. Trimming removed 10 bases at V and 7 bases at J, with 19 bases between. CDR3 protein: CATFPGGRPEKLFF. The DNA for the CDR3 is TGTGCCACCTTCCCGGGGGGACGGCCTGAAAAACTGTTTTTT.

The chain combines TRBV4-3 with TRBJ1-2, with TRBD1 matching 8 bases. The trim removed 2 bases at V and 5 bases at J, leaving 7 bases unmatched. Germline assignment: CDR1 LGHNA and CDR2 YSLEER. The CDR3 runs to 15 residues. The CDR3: CASSQLGQDFYGYTF. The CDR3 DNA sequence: TGCGCCAGCAGCCAACTGGGACAGGACTTTTATGGCTACACCTTC.

Here the CDR3 reads CASSGRSEEYGYTF. The CDR3 DNA reads TGTGCCAGCTCCGGCCGCAGCGAGGAGTATGGCTACACCTTC. The rearrangement joins TRBV18 to TRBJ1-2; no reliable D call. Per germline, CDR1 KGHSH and CDR2 LQKENI. Trimming shortened V by 6 bases and J by 5 bases, and 16 bases separated the two germline ends. There are 14 residues in the CDR3.

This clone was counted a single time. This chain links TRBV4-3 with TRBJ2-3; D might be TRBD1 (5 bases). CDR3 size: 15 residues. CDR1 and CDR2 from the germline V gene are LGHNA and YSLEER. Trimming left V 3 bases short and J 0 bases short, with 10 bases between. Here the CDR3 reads CASSQAGLSTDTQYF. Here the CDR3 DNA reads TGCGCCAGCAGCCAGGCAGGGCTGAGCACAGATACGCAGTATTTT.

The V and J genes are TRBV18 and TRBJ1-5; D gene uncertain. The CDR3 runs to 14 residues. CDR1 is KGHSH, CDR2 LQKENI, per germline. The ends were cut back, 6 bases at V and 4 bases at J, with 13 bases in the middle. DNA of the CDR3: TGTGCCAGCTCCACTAGGTCCTCTAATCAGCCCCAGCATTTT. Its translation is CASSTRSSNQPQHF.

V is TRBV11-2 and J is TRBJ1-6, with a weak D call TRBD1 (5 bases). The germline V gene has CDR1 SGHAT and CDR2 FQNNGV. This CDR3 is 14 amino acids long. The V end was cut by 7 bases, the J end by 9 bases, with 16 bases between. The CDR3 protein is CASTRGGVGSPLHF. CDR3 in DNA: TGTGCCAGCACCCGCGGGGGAGTTGGTTCACCCCTCCACTTT.

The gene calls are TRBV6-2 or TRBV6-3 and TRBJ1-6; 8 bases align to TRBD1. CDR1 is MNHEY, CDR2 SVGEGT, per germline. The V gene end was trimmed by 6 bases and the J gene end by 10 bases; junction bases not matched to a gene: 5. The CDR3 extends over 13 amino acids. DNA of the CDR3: TGTGCCAGCAGCGGACAGGGATTATCACCCCTCCACTTT. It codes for CASSGQGLSPLHF.

The CDR3 sequence is CASSLDPLGGKLFF. The CDR3, as DNA: TGTGCCAGCAGCTTAGATCCACTAGGGGGAAAACTGTTTTTT. The genes are TRBV7-2 and TRBJ1-4, with a possible D match to TRBD1 (6 bases). Germline-derived CDR1 and CDR2 are SGHTA and FQGNSA. V dropped 1 base and J dropped 10 bases, with 13 bases sitting between them. CDR3 length equals 14 residues.

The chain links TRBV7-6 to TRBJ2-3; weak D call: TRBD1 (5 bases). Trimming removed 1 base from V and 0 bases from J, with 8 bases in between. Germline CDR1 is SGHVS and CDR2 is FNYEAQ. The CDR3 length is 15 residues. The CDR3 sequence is CASSLETASTDTQYF. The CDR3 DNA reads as TGTGCCAGCAGCTTAGAGACAGCTAGCACAGATACGCAGTATTTT.

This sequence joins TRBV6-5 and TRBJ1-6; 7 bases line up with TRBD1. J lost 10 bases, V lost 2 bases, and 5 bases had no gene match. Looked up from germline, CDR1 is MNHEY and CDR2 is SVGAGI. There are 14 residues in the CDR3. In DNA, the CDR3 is TGTGCCAGCAGTTACAGGCAGGGGGAATCACCCCTCCACTTT. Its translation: CASSYRQGESPLHF.

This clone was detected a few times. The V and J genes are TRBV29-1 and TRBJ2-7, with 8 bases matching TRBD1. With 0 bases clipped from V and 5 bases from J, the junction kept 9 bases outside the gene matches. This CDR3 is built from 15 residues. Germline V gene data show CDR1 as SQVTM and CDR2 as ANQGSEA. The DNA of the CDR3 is TGCAGCGTTGAAGATACCGGGACAGGAGGAAACGAGCAGTACTTC. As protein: CSVEDTGTGGNEQYF.

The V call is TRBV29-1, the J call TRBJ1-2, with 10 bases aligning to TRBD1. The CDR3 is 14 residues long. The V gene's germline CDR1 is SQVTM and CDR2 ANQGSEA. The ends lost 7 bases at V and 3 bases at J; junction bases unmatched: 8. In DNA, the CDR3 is TGCAGCGCCATGACAGGGGGCCGGCACTATGGCTACACCTTC. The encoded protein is CSAMTGGRHYGYTF.

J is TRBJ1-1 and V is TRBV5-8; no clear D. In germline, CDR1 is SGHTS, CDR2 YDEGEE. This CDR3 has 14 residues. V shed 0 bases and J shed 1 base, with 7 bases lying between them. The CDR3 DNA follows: TGTGCCAGCAGCTTGGGCAGACAGAACACTGAAGCTTTCTTT. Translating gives CASSLGRQNTEAFF.

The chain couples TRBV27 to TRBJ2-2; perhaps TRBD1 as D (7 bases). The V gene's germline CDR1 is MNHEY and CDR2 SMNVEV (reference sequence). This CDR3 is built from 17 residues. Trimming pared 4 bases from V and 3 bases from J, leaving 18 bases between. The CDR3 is CASSYEFQGGYTGELFF. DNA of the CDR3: TGTGCCAGCAGTTACGAGTTTCAGGGGGGTTACACCGGGGAGCTGTTTTTT.

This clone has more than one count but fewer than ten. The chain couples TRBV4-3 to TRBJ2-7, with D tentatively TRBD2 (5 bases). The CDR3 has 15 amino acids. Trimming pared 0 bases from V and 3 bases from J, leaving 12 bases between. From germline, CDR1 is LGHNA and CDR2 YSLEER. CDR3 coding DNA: TGCGCCAGCAGCCAAGATCGGTTGGGGAGCTACGAGCAGTACTTC. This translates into CASSQDRLGSYEQYF.

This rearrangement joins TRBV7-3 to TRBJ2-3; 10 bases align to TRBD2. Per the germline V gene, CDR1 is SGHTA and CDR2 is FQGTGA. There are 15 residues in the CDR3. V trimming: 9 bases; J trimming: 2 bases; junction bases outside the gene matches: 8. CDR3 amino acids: CASAPGTSVTDTQYF. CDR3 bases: TGTGCCAGTGCCCCTGGGACTAGCGTCACAGATACGCAGTATTTT.

The CDR3 spells CASSQGTDYQPQHF. For the CDR3, the DNA is TGTGCCAGCAGCCAAGGGACAGACTATCAGCCCCAGCATTTT. V is TRBV3-1 (or the pseudogene TRBV3-2) and J is TRBJ1-5; TRBD1 might be the D (6 bases). This CDR3 region has 14 residues. Germline assignment: CDR1 LGHDT and CDR2 YNNKEL (reference sequence). Between the trimmed V and J ends, which lost 1 base and 5 bases, there was a span of 9 bases.

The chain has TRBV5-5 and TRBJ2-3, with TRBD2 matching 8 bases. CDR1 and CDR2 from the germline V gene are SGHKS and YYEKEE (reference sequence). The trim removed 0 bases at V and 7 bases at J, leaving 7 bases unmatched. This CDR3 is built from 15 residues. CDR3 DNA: TGTGCCAGCAGCTTGGGTAGCGGGGCCTCAAATACGCAGTATTTT. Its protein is CASSLGSGASNTQYF.

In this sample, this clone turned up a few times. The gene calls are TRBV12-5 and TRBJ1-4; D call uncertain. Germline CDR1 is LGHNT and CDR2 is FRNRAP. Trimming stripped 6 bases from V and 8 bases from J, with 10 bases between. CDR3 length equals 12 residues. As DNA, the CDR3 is TGTGCTAGTGGCCGGGGAGCCGAAAAACTGTTTTTT. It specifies CASGRGAEKLFF.

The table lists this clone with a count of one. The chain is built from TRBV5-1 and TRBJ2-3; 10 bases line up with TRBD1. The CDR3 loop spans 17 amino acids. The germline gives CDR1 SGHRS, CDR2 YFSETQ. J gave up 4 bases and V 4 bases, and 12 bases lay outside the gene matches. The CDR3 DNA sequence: TGCGCCAGCAGCCGGGACAGGGGACCAGTAAGTGCAGATACGCAGTATTTT. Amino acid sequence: CASSRDRGPVSADTQYF. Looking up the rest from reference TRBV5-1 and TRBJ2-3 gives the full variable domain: KAGVTQTPRYLIKTRGQQVTLSCSPISGHRSVSWYQQTPGQGLQFLFEYFSETQRNKGNFPGRFSGRQFSNSRSEMNVSTLELGDSALYLCASSRDRGPVSADTQYFGPGTRLTVL.

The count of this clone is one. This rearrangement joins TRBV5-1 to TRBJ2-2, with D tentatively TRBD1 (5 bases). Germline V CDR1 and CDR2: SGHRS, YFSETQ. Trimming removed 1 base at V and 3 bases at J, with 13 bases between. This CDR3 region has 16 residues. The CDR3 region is CASSLKSGWDTGELFF. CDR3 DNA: TGCGCCAGCAGCTTGAAGTCAGGGTGGGACACCGGGGAGCTGTTTTTT.

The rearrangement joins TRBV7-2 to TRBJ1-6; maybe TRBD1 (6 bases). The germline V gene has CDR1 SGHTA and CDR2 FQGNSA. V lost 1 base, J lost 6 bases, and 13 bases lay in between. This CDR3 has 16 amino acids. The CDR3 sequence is CASSLVAARGNSPLHF. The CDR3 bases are TGTGCCAGCAGCTTAGTCGCGGCCAGGGGTAATTCACCCCTCCACTTT.

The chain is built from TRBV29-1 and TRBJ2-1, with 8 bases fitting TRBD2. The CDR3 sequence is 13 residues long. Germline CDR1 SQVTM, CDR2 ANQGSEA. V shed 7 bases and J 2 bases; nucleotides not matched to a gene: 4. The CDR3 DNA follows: TGCAGCGCTGCGGGAGGACCCTACAATGAGCAGTTCTTC. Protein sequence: CSAAGGPYNEQFF.

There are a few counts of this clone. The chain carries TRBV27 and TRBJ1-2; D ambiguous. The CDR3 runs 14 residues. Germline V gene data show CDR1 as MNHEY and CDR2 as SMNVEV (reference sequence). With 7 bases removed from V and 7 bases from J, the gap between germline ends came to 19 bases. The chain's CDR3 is CASMSRESFRGYTF. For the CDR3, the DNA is TGTGCCAGCATGTCCCGGGAGTCTTTTCGTGGCTACACCTTC.

CDR3 region: CAGQTGRDTEAFF. CDR3 nucleotides: TGTGCCGGTCAGACAGGGCGTGACACTGAAGCTTTCTTT. This chain links TRBV2 with TRBJ1-1; 7 nucleotides line up with TRBD1. The CDR3 runs to 13 residues. Germline V gene sequence: CDR1 SNHLY, CDR2 FYNNEI. V was pared by 11 bases and J by 3 bases, with 9 bases of the junction left unmatched.

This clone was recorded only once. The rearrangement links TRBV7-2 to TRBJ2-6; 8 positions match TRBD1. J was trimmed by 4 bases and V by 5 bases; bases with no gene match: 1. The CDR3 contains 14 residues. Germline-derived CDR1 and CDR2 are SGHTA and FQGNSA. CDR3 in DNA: TGTGCCAGCAGCAGACAGGGGGGGGCCAACGTCCTGACTTTC. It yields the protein CASSRQGGANVLTF.

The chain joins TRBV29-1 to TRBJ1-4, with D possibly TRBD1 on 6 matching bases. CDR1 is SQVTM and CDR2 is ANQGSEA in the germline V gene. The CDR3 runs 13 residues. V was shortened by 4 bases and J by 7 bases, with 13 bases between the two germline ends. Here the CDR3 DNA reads TGCAGCGTTGGGGGAGGGGGAGCTGAAAAACTGTTTTTT. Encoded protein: CSVGGGGAEKLFF.

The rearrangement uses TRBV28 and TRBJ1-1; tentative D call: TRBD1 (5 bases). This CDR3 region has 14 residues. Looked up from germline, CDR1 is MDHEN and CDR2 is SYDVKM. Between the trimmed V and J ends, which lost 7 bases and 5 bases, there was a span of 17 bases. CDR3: CASTQPAGGTEAFF. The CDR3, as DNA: TGTGCCAGCACCCAACCTGCGGGGGGGACTGAAGCTTTCTTT. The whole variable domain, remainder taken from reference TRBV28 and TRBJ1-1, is DVKVTQSSRYLVKRTGEKVFLECVQDMDHENMFWYRQDPGLGLRLIYFSYDVKMKEKGDIPEGYSVSREKKERFSLILESASTNQTSMYLCASTQPAGGTEAFFGQGTRLTVV.

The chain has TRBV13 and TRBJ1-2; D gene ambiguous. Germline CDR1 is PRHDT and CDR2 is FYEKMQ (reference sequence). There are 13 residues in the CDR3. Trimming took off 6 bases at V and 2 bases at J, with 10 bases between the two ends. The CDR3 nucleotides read TGTGCCAGCAGACTTACGAGGAACTATGGCTACACCTTC. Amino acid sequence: CASRLTRNYGYTF.

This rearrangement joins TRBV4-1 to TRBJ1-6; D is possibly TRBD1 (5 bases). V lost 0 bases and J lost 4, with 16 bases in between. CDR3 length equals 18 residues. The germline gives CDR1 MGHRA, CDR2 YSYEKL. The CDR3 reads CASSQEPSPGGYNSPLHF. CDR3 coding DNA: TGCGCCAGCAGCCAAGAGCCCAGCCCGGGGGGATATAATTCACCCCTCCACTTT.